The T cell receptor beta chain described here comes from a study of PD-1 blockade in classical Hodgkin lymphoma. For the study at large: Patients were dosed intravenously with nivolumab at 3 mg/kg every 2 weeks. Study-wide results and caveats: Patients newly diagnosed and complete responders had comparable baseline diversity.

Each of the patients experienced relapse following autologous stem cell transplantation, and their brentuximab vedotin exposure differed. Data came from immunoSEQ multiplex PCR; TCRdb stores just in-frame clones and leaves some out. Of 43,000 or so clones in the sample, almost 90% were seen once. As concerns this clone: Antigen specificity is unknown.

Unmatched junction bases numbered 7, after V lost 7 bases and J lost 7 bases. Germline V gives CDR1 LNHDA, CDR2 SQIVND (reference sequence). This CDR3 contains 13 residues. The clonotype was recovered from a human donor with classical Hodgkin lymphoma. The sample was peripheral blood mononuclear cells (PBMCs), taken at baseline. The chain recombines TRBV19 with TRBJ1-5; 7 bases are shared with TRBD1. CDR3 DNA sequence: TGTGCCAGTAAGGACGCAGGGGGACAGCCCCAGCATTTT. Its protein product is CASKDAGGQPQHF.